The 16 T cell receptor beta chains in this list originate from one sample, sequenced in a study of T cell repertoires in cytomegalovirus infection. TCRdb called the reads again in MiXCR, with one record for every CDR3 protein. The data show 150,000 to 180,000 distinct CDR3 sequences, about a quarter seen once. Sequenced material: PBMCs. The receptors were gathered from a human donor in good health (CMV status not recorded). Some clones in this sample may be carry-over from other donors' samples.

This clonotype has a count of ten or more. The chain is built from TRBV5-6 and TRBJ2-5; TRBD2 agrees at 12 bases. V lost 4 bases to trimming and J lost 5 bases; unmatched junction nucleotides: 12. From germline, CDR1 is SGHDT and CDR2 YYEEEE. The CDR3 covers 17 residues. CDR3 region: CASSPTTTSGSLETQYF. The CDR3 nucleotides are TGTGCCAGCAGCCCAACCACGACTAGCGGGAGTCTCGAGACCCAGTACTTC.

This clonotype has more than one count but fewer than ten. V gene TRBV19 combines with J gene TRBJ1-5; D is uncertain. The CDR3 length is 12 residues. The V and J ends lost 7 bases and 7 bases respectively, with 11 bases between them. CDR1 LNHDA and CDR2 SQIVND come from the germline V gene (reference sequence). This CDR3 reads CASNEGGQPQHF. The CDR3 DNA reads as TGTGCCAGTAACGAGGGCGGGCAGCCCCAGCATTTT.

The V call is TRBV25-1, the J call TRBJ2-5; 9 nucleotides agree with TRBD2. Germline V CDR1 and CDR2: MGHDK, SYGVNS. V lost 2 bases to trimming and J lost 1 base; unmatched junction nucleotides: 5. This CDR3 contains 16 residues. The CDR3 region is CASSEGVSGSQETQYF. The CDR3 DNA reads as TGTGCCAGCAGTGAAGGTGTTAGCGGGAGCCAAGAGACCCAGTACTTC.

Only a few counts were recorded for this clonotype. V and J are TRBV4-1 and TRBJ1-2; D might be TRBD1 (5 bases). This CDR3 comprises 15 residues. Germline-derived CDR1 and CDR2 are MGHRA and YSYEKL. Trimming pared 4 bases from V and 4 bases from J, leaving 16 bases between. CDR3 sequence reads: CASSPTGDEGYGYTF. CDR3 bases: TGCGCCAGCAGCCCGACGGGGGATGAGGGCTATGGCTACACCTTC.

This clonotype was found many times. The chain links TRBV27 to TRBJ1-5; D is possibly TRBD1 (5 bases). V was cut by 5 bases and J by 3 bases, with 17 bases left in between. Germline values: CDR1 MNHEY, CDR2 SMNVEV (reference sequence). The CDR3 runs to 16 residues. CDR3 coding DNA: TGTGCCAGCAGTCCAAGCTGGGGGGAAGACAATCAGCCCCAGCATTTT. Protein product: CASSPSWGEDNQPQHF.

This clonotype came up a few times. This chain joins TRBV11-2 and TRBJ2-5; D is perhaps TRBD1 or TRBD2 (5 bases each). CDR3 size: 14 residues. CDR1 is SGHAT and CDR2 is FQNNGV in the germline V gene. Trimming removed 5 bases at V and 5 bases at J, with 15 bases between. CDR3 region: CASSANLGEETQYF. The CDR3 nucleotides read TGTGCCAGCAGCGCCAACCTGGGGGAGGAGACCCAGTACTTC.

The chain joins TRBV15 to TRBJ1-5; D possibly corresponds to TRBD1 (6 bases). The CDR3 is made up of 14 amino acids. The V end was cut by 6 bases, the J end by 0 bases, with 9 bases between. The germline gives CDR1 LNHNV, CDR2 YYDKDF (reference sequence). In DNA form, the CDR3 reads TGTGCCACCAGTCCGGACAGTAGCAATCAGCCCCAGCATTTT. Its translation is CATSPDSSNQPQHF.

To note about this clonotype: The conserved final phenylalanine or tryptophan is absent from the CDR3, which likely points to a read error. This chain links TRBV2 with TRBJ1-5, with D unresolved. The germline CDR1 and CDR2 sequences are SNHLY and FYNNEI. Trimming pared 2 bases from V and 4 bases from J, leaving 12 bases between. The CDR3 contains 15 residues. CDR3 bases: TGTGCCAGCAGTGAATATCTAAGGTTGAATCAGCCCCAGCATTCT. Residues: CASSEYLRLNQPQHS.

Concerning this clonotype: A much larger clone differs from this one at a single base, so this may be a read error. The chain is built from TRBV4-2 and TRBJ1-1; D not resolved. The CDR3 has 14 amino acids. V shed 7 bases and J shed 4 bases, with 16 bases lying between them. In germline, CDR1 is LGHNA, CDR2 YNFKEQ. The CDR3 coding sequence is TGTGCCAGCACCCTTGGCCCGGGGAGCACTGAAGCTTTCTTT. It is translated as CASTLGPGSTEAFF.

This clonotype was seen ten or more times. This chain joins TRBV5-1 and TRBJ2-1, with TRBD2 matching over 10 bases. This CDR3 has 15 residues. In germline, CDR1 is SGHRS, CDR2 YFSETQ. V lost 0 bases to trimming and J lost 8 bases; unmatched junction nucleotides: 5. This CDR3 reads CASSLGAGGPDEQFF. The DNA for the CDR3 is TGCGCCAGCAGCTTGGGAGCGGGAGGGCCCGATGAGCAGTTCTTC.

This clonotype was seen at least ten times. The chain uses TRBV11-2 and TRBJ2-1; 11 positions match TRBD2. CDR3 length: 16 amino acids. CDR1 SGHAT and CDR2 FQNNGV come from the germline V gene. After removal of 4 bases from V and 3 bases from J, the junction contained 5 bases not matched to a gene. Here the CDR3 reads CASSSSSGRLYNEQFF. As DNA, the CDR3 is TGTGCCAGCAGCTCATCTAGCGGGAGGCTCTACAATGAGCAGTTCTTC.

This clonotype was seen ten or more times. This rearrangement joins TRBV12-3 or TRBV12-4 to TRBJ2-2, with D unclear. CDR3 length: 15 amino acids. V was shortened by 5 bases and J by 0 bases, with 10 bases between the two germline ends. DNA for the CDR3: TGTGCCAGCAGTCCCTACTCGGCGAACACCGGGGAGCTGTTTTTT. Its translation: CASSPYSANTGELFF.

This chain joins TRBV5-6 and TRBJ2-3; perhaps TRBD2 as D (5 bases). CDR3 size: 16 residues. The germline CDR1 and CDR2 sequences are SGHDT and YYEEEE. Trimming removed 3 bases from V and 3 bases from J, with 17 bases in between. Here the CDR3 reads CASSYEEGFRTDTQYF. DNA for the CDR3: TGTGCCAGCAGCTATGAAGAGGGATTCCGAACAGATACGCAGTATTTT.

This rearrangement joins TRBV7-9 to TRBJ2-3; no definite D call. Deletions cut 1 base from V and 4 bases from J, with 9 bases between. Germline values: CDR1 SEHNR, CDR2 FQNEAQ (reference sequence). This CDR3 spans 14 amino acids. This CDR3 is CASSLGQKADTQYF. Written as DNA, the CDR3 is TGTGCCAGCAGCTTAGGGCAGAAGGCAGATACGCAGTATTTT.

This clonotype was picked up many times. The V gene is TRBV7-8, the J gene TRBJ2-7; D may be TRBD1 (7 bases). V was pared by 5 bases and J by 2 bases, with 16 bases between. Germline CDR1 and CDR2: SGHVS and FQNEAQ. The CDR3 spans 15 residues. CDR3 loop: CASSSRQGGPYEQYF. CDR3 DNA: TGTGCCAGCAGCAGCCGACAGGGAGGACCCTACGAGCAGTACTTC. Variable domain in full (rest from reference TRBV7-8 and TRBJ2-7): GAGVSQSPRYKVAKRGQDVALRCDPISGHVSLFWYQQALGQGPEFLTYFQNEAQLDKSGLPSDRFFAERPEGSVSTLKIQRTQQEDSAVYLCASSSRQGGPYEQYFGPGTRLTVT.

The CDR3 loop reads CASSQGYEKLFF. In DNA form, the CDR3 reads TGTGCCAGCAGCCAAGGATATGAAAAACTGTTTTTT. The chain couples TRBV14 to TRBJ1-4; D not resolved. This CDR3 spans 12 amino acids. With 1 base removed from V and 6 bases from J, the gap between germline ends came to 3 bases. Germline-derived CDR1 and CDR2 are SGHDN and FVKESK.